One and the same sample provided the 18 T cell receptor beta chains below, sequenced in a study of cytomegalovirus exposure and HLA in healthy donors. The PCR used 60 Vbeta and 13 Jbeta primers. The protocol was immunoSEQ multiplex PCR, while the TCRdb copy is restricted to in-frame clones and leaves out a portion. The repertoire holds 65,000 to 100,000 clones, with over 60% as singletons. The sample taken for sequencing was PBMCs. Every receptor here comes from a female donor in good health and CMV-seronegative.

The rearrangement uses TRBV5-1 and TRBJ2-3; 12 positions match TRBD2. CDR1 SGHRS and CDR2 YFSETQ come from the germline V gene. V shed 4 bases and J 4 bases; nucleotides not matched to a gene: 7. The CDR3 is 16 residues long. The CDR3 sequence is CASSPASGRGADTQYF. DNA of the CDR3: TGCGCCAGCAGCCCGGCTAGCGGGAGGGGCGCAGATACGCAGTATTTT.

V and J are TRBV10-1 and TRBJ2-2; 7 bases are shared with TRBD2. CDR1 and CDR2 (germline): WNHNN, SYGVQD (reference sequence). The CDR3 spans 13 residues. The V gene end was trimmed by 5 bases and the J gene end by 8 bases; junction bases not matched to a gene: 5. CDR3 DNA sequence: TGCGCCAGCAGTAGGGACTATCCGGGGGAGCTGTTTTTT. Its protein is CASSRDYPGELFF.

The chain has TRBV28 and TRBJ1-5; TRBD1 might be the D (6 bases). V was cut by 3 bases and J by 1 base, with 10 bases left in between. In germline, CDR1 is MDHEN, CDR2 SYDVKM. CDR3 size: 15 residues. The CDR3 bases are TGTGCCAGCAGTTTGCCACAGGGAAGCAATCAGCCCCAGCATTTT. Amino acids: CASSLPQGSNQPQHF.

This clone was seen a handful of times. This chain connects TRBV27 to TRBJ2-5, with 11 bases lining up with TRBD2. The germline gives CDR1 MNHEY, CDR2 SMNVEV (reference sequence). Trimming took 7 bases from V and 5 from J; bases not matched to a gene: 9. The CDR3 has 15 amino acids. The CDR3 coding sequence is TGTGCCAGCAAAGGACTAGCGGGCCTGGAGGAGACCCAGTACTTC. Amino acid sequence: CASKGLAGLEETQYF.

The chain is built from TRBV4-3 and TRBJ2-1; 8 nucleotides agree with TRBD2. Germline values: CDR1 LGHNA, CDR2 YSLEER. The length of the CDR3 is 18 residues. After removal of 0 bases from V and 4 bases from J, the junction contained 11 bases not matched to a gene. The CDR3 sequence: CASSQERRGGRGYNEQFF. As DNA, the CDR3 is TGCGCCAGCAGCCAAGAAAGGCGCGGGGGGCGGGGGTACAATGAGCAGTTCTTC.

The chain uses TRBV2 and TRBJ1-4; D might be TRBD1 (5 bases). CDR1 and CDR2 from the germline V gene are SNHLY and FYNNEI. V lost 0 bases and J lost 5, with 10 bases in between. This CDR3 region has 15 residues. The DNA of the CDR3 is TGTGCCAGCAGTGAAGCGAACAGGCCGAATGAAAAACTGTTTTTT. Translated: CASSEANRPNEKLFF.

Remarks on this clone: Other DNA variants within this sample encode the same CDR3. This chain joins TRBV29-1 and TRBJ1-2, with 7 bases identical to TRBD1. The CDR3 is 11 residues long. CDR1 is SQVTM and CDR2 is ANQGSEA in the germline V gene. V was clipped by 6 bases and J by 10 bases; unmatched bases: 8. The CDR3 spells CSVEKGAVYTF. CDR3 bases: TGCAGCGTGGAAAAGGGGGCCGTCTACACCTTC.

The genes are TRBV9 and TRBJ1-3; no firm D call. V was clipped by 0 bases and J by 0 bases, with 7 bases between them. CDR3 size: 15 residues. The V gene's germline CDR1 is SGDLS and CDR2 YYNGEE. This chain's CDR3 is CASSVGEVSGNTIYF. CDR3 nucleotides: TGTGCCAGCAGCGTAGGTGAGGTCTCTGGAAACACCATATATTTT.

J is TRBJ1-1 and V is TRBV7-9; D is ambiguous. Germline V gene sequence: CDR1 SEHNR, CDR2 FQNEAQ (reference sequence). The CDR3 runs 13 residues. V lost 1 base to trimming and J lost 1 base, with 4 bases between them. CDR3 bases: TGTGCCAGCAGCTTAGAGCAGAACACTGAAGCTTTCTTT. Protein product: CASSLEQNTEAFF. The whole variable domain, remainder taken from reference TRBV7-9 and TRBJ1-1, is DTGVSQNPRHKITKRGQNVTFRCDPISEHNRLYWYRQTLGQGPEFLTYFQNEAQLEKSRLLSDRFSAERPKGSFSTLEIQRTEQGDSAMYLCASSLEQNTEAFFGQGTRLTVV.

The rearrangement links TRBV2 to TRBJ1-2; D is undetermined. Trimming shortened V by 7 bases and J by 5 bases, and 14 bases separated the two germline ends. Germline V gene data show CDR1 as SNHLY and CDR2 as FYNNEI. This CDR3 comprises 13 residues. For the CDR3, the DNA is TGTGCCAGCATGCCGGGTCCCACTTATGGCTACACCTTC. The encoded protein is CASMPGPTYGYTF.

This clone was observed a few times. The rearrangement joins TRBV18 to TRBJ1-2; the match to TRBD1 covers 9 bases. The CDR3 is 21 residues long. CDR1 and CDR2 (germline): KGHSH, LQKENI. With V trimmed by 2 bases and J by 3 bases, 22 bases remained unmatched. The CDR3, as DNA: TGTGCCAGCTCACCAAGACCGTCGTGGGGACAGGGACCACAGGGGGACTATGGCTACACCTTC. Translated, it gives CASSPRPSWGQGPQGDYGYTF.

The rearrangement links TRBV6-6 to TRBJ1-2; D possibly corresponds to TRBD1 (5 bases). Germline V CDR1 and CDR2: MNHNY, SVGAGI (reference sequence). V lost 5 bases to trimming and J lost 6 bases, with 19 bases between them. This CDR3 is 15 amino acids long. In nucleotides, the CDR3 is TGTGCCAGCAGTCAAACGGGGGGGAACGAGAATGGCTACACCTTC. As protein: CASSQTGGNENGYTF.

This rearrangement joins TRBV4-1 to TRBJ2-7; TRBD1 aligns across 9 bases. The V gene end was trimmed by 2 bases and the J gene end by 4 bases; junction bases not matched to a gene: 3. CDR3 length: 14 residues. The germline V gene encodes CDR1 MGHRA and CDR2 YSYEKL. The CDR3: CASSQSGTGYEQYF. CDR3 DNA sequence: TGCGCCAGCAGCCAATCCGGGACAGGGTACGAGCAGTACTTC.

There are a few counts of this clone. The chain has TRBV30 and TRBJ1-1; 10 bases line up with TRBD1. J was trimmed by 4 bases and V by 2 bases; bases with no gene match: 10. Germline values: CDR1 GTSNPN, CDR2 SVGIG (reference sequence). The CDR3 totals 16 residues. The CDR3 is CAWSPPQGQGSTEAFF. For the CDR3, the DNA is TGTGCCTGGAGTCCCCCTCAGGGACAGGGGAGCACTGAAGCTTTCTTT.

The J gene is TRBJ2-1, the V gene TRBV9, with D maybe TRBD1 (6 bases). Per the germline V gene, CDR1 is SGDLS and CDR2 is YYNGEE. This CDR3 region has 15 residues. Trimming took 1 base from V and 2 from J, leaving 10 bases between them. The CDR3 DNA reads as TGTGCCAGCAGCGTAAAGACAGGTCCCTACAATGAGCAGTTCTTC. This codes for CASSVKTGPYNEQFF.

In its sample, this clone was seen once. The chain recombines TRBV7-9 with TRBJ2-6; possibly TRBD1 for D (6 bases). CDR3 length: 15 residues. Germline values: CDR1 SEHNR, CDR2 FQNEAQ (reference sequence). The germline V and J ends were trimmed by 6 bases and 0 bases, with 9 bases remaining between them. This CDR3 reads CASSRQVSGANVLTF. The CDR3 DNA follows: TGTGCCAGCAGTCGACAGGTCTCTGGGGCCAACGTCCTGACTTTC.

This chain uses TRBV28 with TRBJ2-7; D gene ambiguous. CDR3 size: 13 residues. V was pared by 2 bases and J by 3 bases, with 8 bases between. The germline V gene encodes CDR1 MDHEN and CDR2 SYDVKM. This chain's CDR3 is CASSLHGYYEQYF. CDR3 nucleotide sequence: TGTGCCAGCAGTTTACACGGTTACTACGAGCAGTACTTC.

The chain recombines TRBV4-1 with TRBJ2-5; D unresolved. V shed 4 bases and J shed 2 bases, with 11 bases lying between them. The CDR3 covers 14 residues. From germline, CDR1 is MGHRA and CDR2 YSYEKL. The CDR3 region has the DNA TGCGCCAGCAGCCCCGACTCAATACAAGAGACCCAGTACTTC. This gives the protein CASSPDSIQETQYF.